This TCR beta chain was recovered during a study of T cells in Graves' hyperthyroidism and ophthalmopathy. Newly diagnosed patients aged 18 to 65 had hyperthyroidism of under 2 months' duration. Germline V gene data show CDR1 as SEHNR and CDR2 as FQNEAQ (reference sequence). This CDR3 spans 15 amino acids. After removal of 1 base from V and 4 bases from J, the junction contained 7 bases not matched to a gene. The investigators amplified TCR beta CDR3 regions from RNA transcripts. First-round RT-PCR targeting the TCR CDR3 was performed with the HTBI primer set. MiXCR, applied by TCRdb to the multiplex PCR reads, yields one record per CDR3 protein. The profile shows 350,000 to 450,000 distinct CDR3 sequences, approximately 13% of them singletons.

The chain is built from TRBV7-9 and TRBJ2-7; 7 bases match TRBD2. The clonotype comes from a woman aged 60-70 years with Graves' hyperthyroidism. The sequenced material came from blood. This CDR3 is CASSLEPGGPYEQYF. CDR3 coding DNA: TGTGCCAGCAGCTTAGAGCCGGGAGGACCTTACGAGCAGTACTTC.